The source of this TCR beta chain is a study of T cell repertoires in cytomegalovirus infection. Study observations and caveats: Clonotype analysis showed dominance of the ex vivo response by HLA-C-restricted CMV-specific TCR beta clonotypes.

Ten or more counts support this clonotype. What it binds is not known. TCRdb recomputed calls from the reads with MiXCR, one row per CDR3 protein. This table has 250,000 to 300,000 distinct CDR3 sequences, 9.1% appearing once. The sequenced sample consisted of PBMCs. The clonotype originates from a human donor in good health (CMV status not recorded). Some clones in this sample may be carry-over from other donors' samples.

CDR3 amino acids: CASSEWAPPYEQYF. The CDR3 DNA is TGTGCCAGCAGTGAATGGGCACCTCCCTACGAGCAGTACTTC. This rearrangement joins TRBV25-1 to TRBJ2-7; D ambiguous. V was shortened by 1 base and J by 2 bases, with 9 bases between the two germline ends. The CDR3 is 14 residues long. Germline CDR1 reads MGHDK; CDR2 reads SYGVNS.